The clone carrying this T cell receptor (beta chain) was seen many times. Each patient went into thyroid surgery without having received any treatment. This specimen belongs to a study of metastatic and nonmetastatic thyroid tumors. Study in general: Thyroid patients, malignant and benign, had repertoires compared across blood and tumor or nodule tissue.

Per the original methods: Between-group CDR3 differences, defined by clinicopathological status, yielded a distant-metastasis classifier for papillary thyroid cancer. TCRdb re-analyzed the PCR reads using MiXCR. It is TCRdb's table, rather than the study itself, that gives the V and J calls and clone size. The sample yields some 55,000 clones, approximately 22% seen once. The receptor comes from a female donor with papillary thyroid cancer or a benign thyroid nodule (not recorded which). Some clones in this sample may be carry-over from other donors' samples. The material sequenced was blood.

The CDR3 bases are TGTGCCAGCTCACCAGTTGCCCCAGGACGTACCAATTCACCCCTCCACTTT. Translated, it gives CASSPVAPGRTNSPLHF. The V and J genes are TRBV18 and TRBJ1-6, with D unclear. Germline CDR1 reads KGHSH; CDR2 reads LQKENI. Trimming pared 2 bases from V and 7 bases from J, leaving 18 bases between. This CDR3 comprises 17 residues.